The clone carrying this TCR beta chain was picked up a small number of times. What it binds is not known. The germline CDR1 and CDR2 sequences are MNHNY and SVGAGI (reference sequence). J gave up 9 bases and V 5 bases, and 3 bases lay outside the gene matches. The CDR3 spans 11 residues. A multiplex PCR was run with 60 Vbeta primers and 13 Jbeta primers. The protocol was immunoSEQ multiplex PCR, while the TCRdb copy is restricted to in-frame clones and leaves out a portion. Of some 120,000 clones listed, approximately 72% are singletons. These data originate in a study of cytomegalovirus exposure and HLA in healthy donors. Study outcomes and limitations: Differences between HLA loci emerged in a later analysis of TCR association rates, with DRB1 most and HLA-C fewest. The authors listed around 150 TCR beta chains as cytomegalovirus-associated. Data from an earlier analysis indicated that most TCR beta V segments were productive either about 87% or about 30% of the time.

The gene calls are TRBV6-6 and TRBJ1-1; TRBD1 aligns across 7 bases. Source material: PBMCs. The receptor was isolated from a woman in her 50s in good health and CMV-seropositive. Here the CDR3 reads CASSGGQKAFF. As DNA, the CDR3 is TGTGCCAGCAGTGGGGGACAGAAAGCTTTCTTT.